The next 4 T cell receptor beta chains were all read from a single sample in a study of blood T cell repertoires in COVID-19 (TCRdb year 2020). The library relied on the immunoSEQ multiplex PCR assay. The table comes from immuneACCESS by way of TCRdb, which keeps in-frame sequences with V and J called. Part of the clones is missing from these tables; in studies checked, under half for an unresolved V gene and the rest for unknown reasons. This sample holds 200,000 to 250,000 clones; 84% were observed only once. Approximately 1.8% of the sample rests with the top ten. Input material: PBMCs or T cells enriched from blood (not recorded which). The source is a man between 60 and 75 years old who had recovered from COVID-19.

The chain couples TRBV6-5 to TRBJ1-6; 11 nucleotides line up with TRBD1. The V gene end was trimmed by 4 bases and the J gene end by 7 bases; junction bases not matched to a gene: 3. The CDR3 has 15 amino acids. Germline V CDR1 and CDR2: MNHEY, SVGAGI. The CDR3 region is CASSSGTGGNSPLHF. The CDR3, as DNA: TGTGCCAGCAGTTCCGGGACAGGGGGAAATTCACCCCTCCACTTT.

This clone appeared a single time. This chain links TRBV5-1 with TRBJ1-4, with 7 positions matching TRBD1. The trim removed 4 bases at V and 7 bases at J, leaving 7 bases unmatched. CDR3 size: 14 residues. The germline CDR1 and CDR2 sequences are SGHRS and YFSETQ. CDR3 nucleotides: TGCGCCAGCAGCGTTGACAGGGATTTTGAAAAACTGTTTTTT. Protein sequence: CASSVDRDFEKLFF.

V and J are TRBV7-8 and TRBJ2-1; 8 bases line up with TRBD1. CDR1 and CDR2 from the germline V gene are SGHVS and FQNEAQ. The trim removed 6 bases at V and 9 bases at J, leaving 10 bases unmatched. The CDR3 has 14 amino acids. CDR3 loop: CASRPARGQTEQFF. The CDR3 region has the DNA TGTGCCAGCAGGCCAGCCAGGGGGCAGACTGAGCAGTTCTTC.

The chain couples TRBV2 to TRBJ1-4; D ambiguous. This CDR3 is built from 15 residues. V lost 2 bases and J lost 7, with 14 bases in between. Germline CDR1 and CDR2: SNHLY and FYNNEI. The CDR3 nucleotides read TGTGCCAGCAGTGAAATGGGAGATAGGTTTGAAAAACTGTTTTTT. Protein: CASSEMGDRFEKLFF.